Listed below are T cell receptor beta chains from one sample, sequenced in a study of response to subunit inactivated influenza vaccine. TCRdb passed the RT-PCR reads through MiXCR, listing each CDR3 protein once. Among roughly 570,000 distinct CDR3 sequences listed, 13% were seen once. Sequencing was performed on PBMCs from blood, taken roughly 46 days after vaccination. These TCRs come from a man aged 50 to 60 who received an inactivated influenza vaccine. CDR3s include the opening cysteine and the closing phenylalanine or tryptophan. Each record gives: clone size, D gene, V gene, J gene, CDR3 protein, CDR3 DNA. D genes are given only for firm matches. Expanded clones are given a class, and other clones once, few, many or no size at all.

few,TRBD2,TRBV10-3,TRBJ2-1,CATTGLAGNEQFF,TGTGCCACGACGGGACTAGCGGGGAATGAGCAGTTCTTC
few,TRBD1,TRBV10-3,TRBJ2-3,CATRTGGLTSTDTQYF,TGTGCCACCAGGACAGGGGGCCTCACTAGCACAGATACGCAGTATTTT
many,-,TRBV12-3/TRBV12-4,TRBJ2-1,CASSFSVGGEQFF,TGTGCCAGCAGTTTTTCGGTTGGTGGTGAGCAGTTCTTC
-,TRBD2,TRBV5-1,TRBJ2-2,CASSLVQTSGNTGELFF,TGCGCCAGCAGCTTGGTACAGACTAGCGGTAACACCGGGGAGCTGTTTTTT
-,TRBD1,TRBV7-2,TRBJ2-3,CASSLGQGAKDTQYF,TGTGCCAGCAGCTTAGGACAGGGGGCAAAAGATACGCAGTATTTT
few,TRBD1,TRBV2,TRBJ1-1,CASTRDRGGNTEAFF,TGTGCCAGCACACGGGACAGGGGAGGGAACACTGAAGCTTTCTTT
few,-,TRBV12-3/TRBV12-4,TRBJ1-1,CASRPLVPEAFF,TGTGCCAGCAGACCCCTGGTGCCTGAAGCTTTCTTT
many,-,TRBV12-3/TRBV12-4,TRBJ2-5,CASSSGPQGLAQYF,TGTGCCAGCAGCTCCGGCCCTCAAGGGTTGGCCCAGTACTTC
few,-,TRBV10-3,TRBJ2-1,CAISESLTYEQFF,TGTGCCATCAGTGAGTCGTTAACGTACGAGCAGTTCTTC
few,-,TRBV29-1,TRBJ2-2,CSVGEGAGELFF,TGCAGCGTTGGTGAGGGGGCCGGGGAGCTGTTTTTT
few,TRBD2,TRBV11-2,TRBJ2-3,CASSLWGGSGTDTQYF,TGTGCCAGCAGCTTATGGGGCGGGAGTGGTACAGATACGCAGTATTTT
few,-,TRBV3-1,TRBJ1-2,CASSQTDSYNGYTF,TGTGCCAGCAGCCAAACTGACAGTTACAATGGCTACACCTTC
-,-,TRBV20-1,TRBJ2-1,CSALPGLMSGNEQFF,TGCAGTGCCCTACCCGGGCTGATGTCAGGGAATGAGCAGTTCTTC
few,-,TRBV6-1,TRBJ2-3,CASSPGTPRGDTQYF,TGTGCCAGCAGCCCCGGGACACCCCGGGGAGATACGCAGTATTTT
many,-,TRBV29-1,TRBJ2-7,CSVGGRGGIYEQYF,TGCAGCGTTGGGGGACGCGGTGGGATCTACGAGCAGTACTTC
-,TRBD2,TRBV12-3/TRBV12-4,TRBJ2-3,CASRLAGSSTDTQYF,TGTGCCAGCCGATTAGCGGGGAGCAGCACAGATACGCAGTATTTT
many,-,TRBV12-3/TRBV12-4,TRBJ2-1,CASSFSQPFNEQFF,TGTGCCAGCAGTTTCTCACAGCCTTTCAATGAGCAGTTCTTC
-,-,TRBV5-1,TRBJ2-2,CASSSHGDSTGELFF,TGCGCCAGCAGCTCCCATGGGGATTCCACCGGGGAGCTGTTTTTT
few,TRBD2,TRBV15,TRBJ2-7,CATSREYTSGIGSYEQYF,TGTGCCACCAGCAGAGAATATACTAGCGGGATCGGGTCCTACGAGCAGTACTTC
few,-,TRBV29-1,TRBJ2-6,CSVAMDSGANVLTF,TGCAGCGTTGCGATGGACTCTGGGGCCAACGTCCTGACTTTC
-,TRBD2,TRBV18,TRBJ2-5,CASSPYAGGEETQYF,TGTGCCAGCTCACCCTATGCGGGGGGTGAAGAGACCCAGTACTTC
many,-,TRBV29-1,TRBJ2-1,CSVESGNTNEQFF,TGCAGCGTTGAAAGTGGGAACACGAATGAGCAGTTCTTC
many,-,TRBV12-3/TRBV12-4,TRBJ1-2,CASTTGQGEGYTF,TGTGCCAGCACCACTGGGCAGGGTGAAGGCTACACCTTC
few,-,TRBV10-3,TRBJ2-2,CAISDVPGGGTGELFF,TGTGCCATCAGTGATGTCCCAGGGGGGGGCACCGGGGAGCTGTTTTTT
-,-,TRBV20-1,TRBJ1-4,CSARADHSDEKLFF,TGCAGTGCCCGAGCGGACCACTCCGATGAAAAACTGTTTTTT
-,-,TRBV9,TRBJ2-5,CASSESAWQTEAQYF,TGTGCCAGCAGCGAATCCGCGTGGCAGACGGAGGCCCAGTACTTC
few,-,TRBV9,TRBJ2-3,CASSGGAGMDTDTQYF,TGTGCCAGCAGTGGCGGGGCAGGAATGGACACAGATACGCAGTATTTT
few,-,TRBV12-3/TRBV12-4,TRBJ1-2,CASSLLDRPNYGYTF,TGTGCCAGCAGTTTACTGGACAGACCTAACTATGGCTACACCTTC
few,TRBD1,TRBV20-1,TRBJ2-7,CSAVIGGQGAKKQYF,TGCAGTGCTGTAATTGGGGGACAGGGGGCGAAGAAGCAGTACTTC
few,-,TRBV9,TRBJ2-7,CASSVGQSSYEQYF,TGTGCCAGCAGCGTTGGGCAGAGCTCCTACGAGCAGTACTTC
few,-,TRBV7-9,TRBJ1-2,CASSTGQLNYGYTF,TGTGCCAGCAGCACCGGACAACTTAACTATGGCTACACCTTC
-,TRBD1,TRBV7-6,TRBJ1-1,CASSLVIGSQGENTEAFF,TGTGCCAGCAGCTTAGTTATCGGGTCCCAGGGGGAGAACACTGAAGCTTTCTTT
few,TRBD1,TRBV4-1,TRBJ1-1,CASSRPGQGGGLRSNTEAFF,TGCGCCAGCAGCCGACCCGGACAGGGAGGGGGGTTACGTTCGAACACTGAAGCTTTCTTT
-,-,TRBV6-1,TRBJ1-5,CASSELVGTAVQPQHF,TGTGCCAGCAGTGAATTAGTCGGGACTGCAGTTCAGCCCCAGCATTTT
few,-,TRBV4-3,TRBJ1-2,CASSQDRLTVNGYTF,TGCGCCAGCAGCCAAGATAGGTTGACGGTGAATGGCTACACCTTC
-,-,TRBV7-9,TRBJ1-2,CASSLIGGNPKSF,TGTGCCAGCAGTCTAATCGGCGGGAACCCCAAGAGCTTC
-,-,TRBV12-3/TRBV12-4,TRBJ2-2,CASKNRGNTGELFF,TGTGCCAGCAAGAACCGGGGCAACACCGGGGAGCTGTTTTTT
few,-,TRBV5-1,TRBJ1-1,CASSLSESSEAFF,TGCGCCAGCAGCCTTTCAGAAAGCTCTGAAGCTTTCTTT
few,TRBD2,TRBV20-1,TRBJ2-5,CSARDQGREETQYF,TGCAGTGCTAGAGACCAAGGGAGGGAAGAGACCCAGTACTTC
-,-,TRBV12-3/TRBV12-4,TRBJ1-2,CASSATGNYGYTF,TGTGCCAGCAGCGCGACGGGAAACTATGGCTACACCTTC
few,TRBD1,TRBV6-5,TRBJ1-2,CASSYHRGGYTF,TGTGCCAGCAGTTACCACAGGGGCGGCTACACCTTC
-,TRBD2,TRBV11-2,TRBJ2-5,CASSLGSGGAFETQYF,TGTGCCAGCAGCTTAGGTAGCGGGGGGGCCTTTGAGACCCAGTACTTC
many,-,TRBV5-1,TRBJ2-7,CASKNEYEQYF,TGCGCCAGCAAGAATGAGTACGAGCAGTACTTC
-,TRBD1,TRBV15,TRBJ1-1,CATSSGDRLMNTEAFF,TGTGCCACCAGCAGCGGGGACAGGCTTATGAACACTGAAGCTTTCTTT
-,-,TRBV4-3,TRBJ2-7,CASSQDLVGTPGGEQYF,TGCGCCAGCAGCCAAGATCTAGTCGGGACGCCCGGCGGCGAGCAGTACTTC
many,-,TRBV29-1,TRBJ2-7,CSVEDNGSYEQYF,TGCAGCGTTGAAGACAACGGGTCCTACGAGCAGTACTTC
few,TRBD2,TRBV20-1,TRBJ2-5,CSAGAVGSGGETQYF,TGCAGTGCTGGGGCCGTAGGTAGCGGGGGAGAGACCCAGTACTTC
-,TRBD1,TRBV28,TRBJ1-2,CASLRQGRYGYTF,TGTGCCAGCCTACGACAGGGACGCTATGGCTACACCTTC
many,TRBD2,TRBV24-1,TRBJ2-1,CATSDPGTSGRPIEQFF,TGTGCCACCAGTGATCCCGGGACTAGCGGGAGGCCCATAGAGCAGTTCTTC
-,-,TRBV4-2,TRBJ1-3,CASSQDKGSGNTIYF,TGTGCCAGCAGCCAAGATAAAGGGTCTGGAAACACCATATATTTT
few,TRBD2,TRBV29-1,TRBJ2-3,CSVEDQLAGAPDTQYF,TGCAGCGTTGAAGATCAACTAGCGGGAGCCCCAGATACGCAGTATTTT
-,-,TRBV28,TRBJ1-4,CASSSGGSNEKLFF,TGTGCCAGCAGTTCGGGTGGGTCTAATGAAAAACTGTTTTTT
many,-,TRBV4-3,TRBJ1-1,CASSQDGLNTEAFF,TGCGCCAGCAGCCAAGATGGATTGAACACTGAAGCTTTCTTT
-,-,TRBV20-1,TRBJ2-3,CSAPPLTGRSTDTQYF,TGCAGTGCCCCCCCCCTGACAGGCCGAAGCACAGATACGCAGTATTTT
few,-,TRBV20-1,TRBJ2-3,CSARDLGFRSSTDTQYF,TGCAGTGCTAGAGATCTCGGCTTTAGATCTAGCACAGATACGCAGTATTTT